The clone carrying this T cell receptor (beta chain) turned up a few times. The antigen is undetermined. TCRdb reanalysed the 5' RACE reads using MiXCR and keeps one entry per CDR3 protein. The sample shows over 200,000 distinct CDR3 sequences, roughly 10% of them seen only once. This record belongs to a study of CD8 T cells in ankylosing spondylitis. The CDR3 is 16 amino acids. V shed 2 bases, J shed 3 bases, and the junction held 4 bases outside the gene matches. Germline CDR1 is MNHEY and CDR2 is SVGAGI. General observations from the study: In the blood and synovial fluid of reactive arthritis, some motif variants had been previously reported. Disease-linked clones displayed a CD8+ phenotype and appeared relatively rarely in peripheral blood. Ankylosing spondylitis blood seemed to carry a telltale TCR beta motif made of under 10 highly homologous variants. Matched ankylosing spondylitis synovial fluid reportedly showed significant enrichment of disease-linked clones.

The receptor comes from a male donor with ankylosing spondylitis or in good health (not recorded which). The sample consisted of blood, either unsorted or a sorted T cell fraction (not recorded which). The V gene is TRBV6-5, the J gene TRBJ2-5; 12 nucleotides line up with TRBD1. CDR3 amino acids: CASSYRDRGPEETQYF. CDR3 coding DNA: TGTGCCAGCAGTTACAGGGACAGGGGGCCCGAAGAGACCCAGTACTTC.